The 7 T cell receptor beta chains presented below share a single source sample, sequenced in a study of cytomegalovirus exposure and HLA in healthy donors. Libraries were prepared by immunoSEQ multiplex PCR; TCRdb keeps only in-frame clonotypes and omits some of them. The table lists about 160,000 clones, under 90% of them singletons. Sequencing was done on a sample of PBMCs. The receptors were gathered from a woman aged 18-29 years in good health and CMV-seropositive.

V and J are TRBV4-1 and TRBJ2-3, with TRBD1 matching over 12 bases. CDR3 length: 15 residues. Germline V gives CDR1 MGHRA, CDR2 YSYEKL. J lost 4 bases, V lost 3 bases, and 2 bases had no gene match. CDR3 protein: CASSQGTGGSDTQYF. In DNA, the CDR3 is TGCGCCAGCAGCCAGGGGACAGGGGGCTCAGATACGCAGTATTTT.

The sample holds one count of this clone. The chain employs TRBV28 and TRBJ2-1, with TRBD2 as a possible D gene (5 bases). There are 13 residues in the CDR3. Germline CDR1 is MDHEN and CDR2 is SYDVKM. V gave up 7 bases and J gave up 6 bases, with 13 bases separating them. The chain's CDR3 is CASTLGVSNEQFF. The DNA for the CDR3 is TGTGCCAGCACCCTCGGGGTCAGCAATGAGCAGTTCTTC.

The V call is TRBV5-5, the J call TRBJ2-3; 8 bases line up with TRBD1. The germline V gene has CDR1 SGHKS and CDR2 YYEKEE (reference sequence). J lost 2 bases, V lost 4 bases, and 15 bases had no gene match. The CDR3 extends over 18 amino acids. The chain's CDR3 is CASSPYPWDRSHTDTQYF. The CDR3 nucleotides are TGTGCCAGCAGCCCCTACCCTTGGGACAGGTCCCACACAGATACGCAGTATTTT.

The CDR3 spells CASSLLAGRRQETQYF. DNA of the CDR3: TGCGCCAGCAGCCTACTAGCGGGACGTCGACAAGAGACCCAGTACTTC. This chain connects TRBV5-1 to TRBJ2-5, with 10 bases identical to TRBD2. The CDR3 totals 16 residues. The trim removed 4 bases at V and 2 bases at J, leaving 8 bases unmatched. Germline lookup yields CDR1 SGHRS and CDR2 YFSETQ.

Here the CDR3 reads CASSLDRGINQPQHF. The CDR3 region has the DNA TGTGCCAGCAGTTTAGACAGGGGGATCAATCAGCCCCAGCATTTT. This chain uses TRBV28 with TRBJ1-5, with 9 bases matching TRBD1. Germline CDR1 is MDHEN and CDR2 is SYDVKM. This CDR3 region has 15 residues. The junction had 2 bases not matched to a gene; V was cut back by 2 bases and J by 3 bases.

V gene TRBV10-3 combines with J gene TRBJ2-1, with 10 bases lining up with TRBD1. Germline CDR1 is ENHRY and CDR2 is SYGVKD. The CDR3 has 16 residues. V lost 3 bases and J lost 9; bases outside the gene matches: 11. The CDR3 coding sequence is TGTGCCATCAGTGACCCGACAGGGGGCTTAGGGACTGAGCAGTTCTTC. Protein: CAISDPTGGLGTEQFF.

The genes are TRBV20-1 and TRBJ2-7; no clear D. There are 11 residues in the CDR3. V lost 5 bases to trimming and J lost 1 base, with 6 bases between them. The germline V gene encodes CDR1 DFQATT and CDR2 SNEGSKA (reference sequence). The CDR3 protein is CSALTSYEQYF. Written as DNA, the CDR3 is TGCAGTGCTTTGACTTCCTACGAGCAGTACTTC.